The 14 T cell receptor beta chains presented below share a single source sample, sequenced in a study of blood T cell repertoires in COVID-19. TCRdb's table, derived via immunoSEQ multiplex PCR, lists solely in-frame clones and lacks some. This sample has 150,000 to 190,000 clones, with approximately 81% found just once. The material sequenced was peripheral blood. The receptors stem from a woman aged 55-69 years with COVID-19, enrolled during active disease.

This clone was recorded once. The rearrangement links TRBV5-6 to TRBJ2-5; a possible D gene is TRBD2 (5 bases). The V end was cut by 0 bases, the J end by 5 bases, with 11 bases between. The CDR3 extends over 14 amino acids. Germline assignment: CDR1 SGHDT and CDR2 YYEEEE. This CDR3 reads CASSLGSTGETQYF. The CDR3 nucleotides are TGTGCCAGCAGCTTGGGCTCGACGGGGGAGACCCAGTACTTC.

The chain recombines TRBV11-3 with TRBJ2-5, with 7 positions matching TRBD2. The J segment lost 5 bases and the V segment lost 2 bases, leaving 5 bases of the junction unmatched. Germline assignment: CDR1 SGHNT and CDR2 YENEEA. This CDR3 is 14 amino acids long. CDR3 DNA: TGTGCCAGCAGCTTAACGAGCGGGGCCGAGACCCAGTACTTC. Its protein is CASSLTSGAETQYF.

V usage is TRBV19 and J usage is TRBJ2-3; TRBD2 might be the D (6 bases). The CDR3 has 14 residues. The germline V and J ends were trimmed by 8 bases and 5 bases, with 17 bases remaining between them. From germline, CDR1 is LNHDA and CDR2 SQIVND (reference sequence). The CDR3 nucleotides read TGTGCCAGTCGGGACTTTGGGGGGAAAGATACGCAGTATTTT. Encoded protein: CASRDFGGKDTQYF. Using reference TRBV19 and TRBJ2-3 for the parts outside the CDR3, the full variable domain is DGGITQSPKYLFRKEGQNVTLSCEQNLNHDAMYWYRQDPGQGLRLIYYSQIVNDFQKGDIAEGYSVSREKKESFPLTVTSAQKNPTAFYLCASRDFGGKDTQYFGPGTRLTVL.

This rearrangement joins TRBV5-1 to TRBJ2-7, with 10 bases matching TRBD1. With 2 bases clipped from V and 5 bases from J, the junction kept 7 bases outside the gene matches. Germline V gene lookup returns CDR1 SGHRS and CDR2 YFSETQ. The CDR3 covers 15 residues. CDR3 sequence reads: CASSFTGTGANEQYF. CDR3 DNA sequence: TGCGCCAGCAGCTTTACCGGGACAGGGGCCAACGAGCAGTACTTC. Looking up the rest from reference TRBV5-1 and TRBJ2-7 gives the full variable domain: KAGVTQTPRYLIKTRGQQVTLSCSPISGHRSVSWYQQTPGQGLQFLFEYFSETQRNKGNFPGRFSGRQFSNSRSEMNVSTLELGDSALYLCASSFTGTGANEQYFGPGTRLTVT.

The V and J genes are TRBV15 and TRBJ1-6; D not certain. CDR3 length: 19 amino acids. CDR1 is LNHNV, CDR2 YYDKDF, per germline (reference sequence). V lost 1 base and J 0 bases, leaving 16 bases between the germline ends. CDR3 amino acids: CATSRALNPGGSYNSPLHF. CDR3 nucleotides: TGTGCCACCAGCAGAGCCCTTAACCCCGGAGGCTCCTATAATTCACCCCTCCACTTT.

A single count supports this clone. The chain carries TRBV5-6 and TRBJ2-2; D remains unclear. The V gene's germline CDR1 is SGHDT and CDR2 YYEEEE. The CDR3 spans 12 residues. With 4 bases removed from V and 7 bases from J, the gap between germline ends came to 8 bases. CDR3 sequence: CASSLYSGELFF. In DNA, the CDR3 is TGTGCCAGCAGCCTTTACAGCGGGGAGCTGTTTTTT.

In this sample, this clone turned up once. This chain links TRBV7-8 with TRBJ1-6; D perhaps matches TRBD1 (5 bases). V was clipped by 5 bases and J by 6 bases, with 14 bases between them. The CDR3 contains 15 residues. Germline V gives CDR1 SGHVS, CDR2 FQNEAQ. CDR3 region: CASSPLDRSNSPLHF. CDR3 nucleotide sequence: TGTGCCAGCAGCCCCCTCGACAGATCTAATTCACCCCTCCACTTT. Full variable domain (remainder filled in from reference TRBV7-8 and TRBJ1-6): GAGVSQSPRYKVAKRGQDVALRCDPISGHVSLFWYQQALGQGPEFLTYFQNEAQLDKSGLPSDRFFAERPEGSVSTLKIQRTQQEDSAVYLCASSPLDRSNSPLHFGNGTRLTVT.

In its sample, this clone was seen a few times. V gene TRBV7-6 combines with J gene TRBJ1-1; D is undetermined. Trimming shortened V by 3 bases and J by 2 bases, and 10 bases separated the two germline ends. This CDR3 has 14 amino acids. Germline V gives CDR1 SGHVS, CDR2 FNYEAQ. This CDR3 is CASSFVEPNTEAFF. DNA for the CDR3: TGTGCCAGCAGCTTTGTAGAACCTAACACTGAAGCTTTCTTT.

This chain connects TRBV7-2 to TRBJ1-1; TRBD1 agrees at 8 bases. Trimming removed 4 bases from V and 1 base from J; junction bases left unmatched: 5. Germline V CDR1 and CDR2: SGHTA, FQGNSA. This CDR3 region has 15 residues. This CDR3 reads CASSSRQGPNTEAFF. CDR3 nucleotides: TGTGCCAGCAGCTCCCGACAGGGGCCGAACACTGAAGCTTTCTTT.

The table lists this clone with a count of one. The chain employs TRBV15 and TRBJ1-1; tentative D call: TRBD1 (6 bases). Germline assignment: CDR1 LNHNV and CDR2 YYDKDF (reference sequence). CDR3 length: 14 amino acids. Trimming stripped 7 bases from V and 5 bases from J, with 17 bases between. The CDR3 sequence is CATIEQGRKTEAFF. The CDR3 DNA is TGTGCCACCATTGAACAGGGTAGAAAAACTGAAGCTTTCTTT.

The CDR3 DNA is TGTGCCAGCAGTCGACTCGACAGGGAAGGCAATCAGCCCCAGCATTTT. It is translated as CASSRLDREGNQPQHF. The J gene is TRBJ1-5, the V gene TRBV27; TRBD1 aligns across 7 bases. The CDR3 has 16 residues. The germline CDR1 and CDR2 sequences are MNHEY and SMNVEV (reference sequence). J was trimmed by 2 bases and V by 5 bases; bases with no gene match: 9.

The chain has TRBV6-6 and TRBJ2-2, with 9 bases lining up with TRBD1. CDR1 MNHNY and CDR2 SVGAGI come from the germline V gene (reference sequence). The CDR3 spans 14 residues. With 10 bases clipped from V and 3 bases from J, the junction kept 6 bases outside the gene matches. The CDR3 reads CATPGQGYTGELFF. The DNA of the CDR3 is TGTGCCACACCGGGACAGGGCTACACCGGGGAGCTGTTTTTT.

This chain joins TRBV6-4 and TRBJ2-1; 7 bases map to TRBD1. This CDR3 is 12 amino acids long. CDR1 and CDR2 (germline): MRHNA, SNTAGT. Trimming removed 6 bases from V and 12 bases from J; junction bases left unmatched: 8. Here the CDR3 reads CASRDRPRVQFF. In DNA form, the CDR3 reads TGTGCCAGCAGGGACAGGCCGAGGGTGCAGTTCTTC.

The chain couples TRBV28 to TRBJ1-2; TRBD1 matches 10 bases. With V trimmed by 2 bases and J by 8 bases, 8 bases remained unmatched. Germline CDR1 MDHEN, CDR2 SYDVKM. CDR3 size: 15 residues. The CDR3 DNA follows: TGTGCCAGCAGTTTAAGAGACAGGGGGCGCTTCGGCTACACCTTC. As protein: CASSLRDRGRFGYTF.